This TCR beta chain derives from a study of T cells after yellow fever vaccination. CDR1 is DFQATT and CDR2 is SNEGSKA in the germline V gene (reference sequence). The CDR3 runs 11 residues. Trimming shortened V by 5 bases and J by 3 bases, and 8 bases separated the two germline ends. TCRdb ran MiXCR on the 5' RACE reads and lists one entry per CDR3 protein. This table has a few hundred thousand distinct CDR3 sequences, approximately 7% appearing once. This receptor was obtained from a man younger than 35 who received the YFV17D yellow fever vaccine. The chain couples TRBV20-1 to TRBJ2-7, with D possibly matching TRBD1 (5 bases). Source: PBMCs, taken about 41 days after the first yellow fever vaccination. This CDR3 is CSARQLYEQYV. CDR3 sequence (DNA): TGCAGTGCTCGACAGCTCTACGAGCAGTACGTC.